Below are 20 T cell receptor beta chains sequenced from a single sample in a study of regulatory T cells in long-lasting Graves disease. The time point here: newly diagnosed GD, antithyroid drugs for less than 3 months. PBMC-derived RNA was used for the TCR library. Investigators prepared the TCR beta libraries by applying iRepertoire HTBI primers and Arm-PCR of CDR3 regions. One entry per CDR3 protein results from TCRdb running MiXCR on the multiplex PCR reads. The sample has about 540,000 distinct CDR3 sequences, roughly 13% seen once. The sample was also reused in another study, on T cells in Graves' hyperthyroidism and ophthalmopathy.

The starting material was peripheral blood mononuclear cells (PBMCs), obtained at new diagnosis, from a patient treated with antithyroid drugs. Receptors were obtained from a man aged 30 to 45 with Graves disease.

This clonotype was recorded many times. The V call is TRBV12-3 or TRBV12-4, the J call TRBJ2-1; TRBD1 is a possible D gene (6 bases). The V end lost 6 bases, the J end lost 6 bases, and 15 bases lay between the germline ends. The CDR3 runs 14 residues. CDR3 amino acids: CASSWDRGGNEQFF. In nucleotides, the CDR3 is TGTGCCAGCAGCTGGGACCGAGGGGGCAATGAGCAGTTCTTC.

This clonotype was observed many times. The chain employs TRBV7-2 and TRBJ2-1, with TRBD2 matching over 12 bases. The CDR3 spans 17 residues. J lost 6 bases, V lost 5 bases, and 11 bases had no gene match. Germline V CDR1 and CDR2: SGHTA, FQGNSA. The CDR3 is CASSLSRTSGNSNEQFF. In DNA form, the CDR3 reads TGTGCCAGCAGCCTCTCCCGGACTAGCGGGAACTCCAATGAGCAGTTCTTC.

The chain links TRBV20-1 to TRBJ2-1, with 8 nucleotides matching TRBD2. V was pared by 1 base and J by 6 bases, with 5 bases of the junction left unmatched. Germline assignment: CDR1 DFQATT and CDR2 SNEGSKA (reference sequence). CDR3 size: 14 residues. DNA of the CDR3: TGCAGTGCTAGAGTTGGCGGGGGGATCAATGAGCAGTTCTTC. Its protein is CSARVGGGINEQFF.

At least ten counts were recorded for this clonotype. The chain employs TRBV12-3 or TRBV12-4 and TRBJ2-3; the D is unclear. The CDR3 totals 14 residues. Trimming stripped 3 bases from V and 4 bases from J, with 11 bases between. The CDR3 here is CASSFEGPPDTQYF. The CDR3 coding sequence is TGTGCCAGCAGTTTCGAAGGGCCCCCAGATACGCAGTATTTT.

This clonotype was found many times. The J gene is TRBJ2-1, the V gene TRBV7-2; 7 bases line up with TRBD2. Germline values: CDR1 SGHTA, CDR2 FQGNSA. CDR3 length equals 16 residues. Trimming at V came to 1 base and at J to 4 bases, leaving 7 bases not matched to a gene. The DNA of the CDR3 is TGTGCCAGCAGCTTAGTTACTAGCGCGGTTTACAATGAGCAGTTCTTC. This gives the protein CASSLVTSAVYNEQFF.

About this clonotype: Since a much larger clone is just one base distant, this may be a read error. The chain couples TRBV30 to TRBJ2-1, with D possibly matching TRBD2 (5 bases). V dropped 3 bases and J dropped 3 bases, with 15 bases sitting between them. Germline lookup yields CDR1 GTSNPN and CDR2 SVGIG (reference sequence). The CDR3 covers 15 residues. The CDR3: CAWSPSYGLYNEQFF. In nucleotides, the CDR3 is TGTGCCTGGAGCCCTTCCTATGGACTCTACAATGAGCAGTTCTTC.

This clonotype showed up just a few times. V usage is TRBV6-1 and J usage is TRBJ2-6, with D perhaps matching TRBD2 (5 bases). Germline lookup yields CDR1 MNHNS and CDR2 SASEGT. Trimming pared 9 bases from V and 0 bases from J, leaving 18 bases between. The CDR3 has 17 amino acids. The CDR3 DNA reads as TGTGCCAGTAAACAAATGTTTGCGGGCTCTGGGGCCAACGTCCTGACTTTC. Translation gives CASKQMFAGSGANVLTF.

This clonotype was counted ten times or more. The chain uses TRBV7-2 and TRBJ2-5; unclear D gene. This CDR3 contains 13 residues. V was cut by 1 base and J by 5 bases, with 8 bases left in between. Germline CDR1 and CDR2: SGHTA and FQGNSA. The CDR3: CASSLGHGETQYF. The CDR3 DNA is TGTGCCAGCAGCTTAGGCCATGGGGAGACCCAGTACTTC. The full variable domain, rest sourced from reference TRBV7-2 and TRBJ2-5, is GAGVSQSPSNKVTEKGKDVELRCDPISGHTALYWYRQSLGQGLEFLIYFQGNSAPDKSGLPSDRFSAERTGGSVSTLTIQRTQQEDSAVYLCASSLGHGETQYFGPGTRLLVL.

CDR3 in DNA: TGTGCCTGGAGTAAAAGAACCCTCCACTTT. The encoded protein is CAWSKRTLHF. J is TRBJ1-6 and V is TRBV30; D is ambiguous. The CDR3 consists of 10 residues. V was trimmed by 2 bases and J by 14 bases, leaving 7 bases between them. The germline V gene has CDR1 GTSNPN and CDR2 SVGIG (reference sequence). The full variable domain, in which reference TRBV30 and TRBJ1-6 provide the parts outside the CDR3, is SQTIHQWPATLVQPVGSPLSLECTVEGTSNPNLYWYRQAAGRGLQLLFYSVGIGQISSEVPQNLSASRPQDRQFILSSKKLLLSDSGFYLCAWSKRTLHFGNGTRLTVT.

This clonotype was seen repeatedly, ten times or more. The chain is built from TRBV6-1 and TRBJ2-7; 8 bases agree with TRBD1. This CDR3 is 14 amino acids long. Germline V gene lookup returns CDR1 MNHNS and CDR2 SASEGT. Trimming cost V 7 bases and J 4 bases; bases outside gene matches: 9. Written as DNA, the CDR3 is TGTGCCAGCAACCTGGGGCAGGGGGCTTACGAGCAGTACTTC. Translation: CASNLGQGAYEQYF.

This chain uses TRBV20-1 with TRBJ2-2; D gene unclear. CDR1 is DFQATT, CDR2 SNEGSKA, per germline (reference sequence). V lost 0 bases to trimming and J lost 9 bases, with 14 bases between them. There are 14 residues in the CDR3. This CDR3 reads CSAREGAGNRELFF. DNA of the CDR3: TGCAGTGCTAGAGAGGGCGCCGGTAACAGGGAGCTGTTTTTT.

At least ten counts were recorded for this clonotype. The gene calls are TRBV24-1 and TRBJ2-2; a weak D match, TRBD1 (5 bases). The germline V and J ends were trimmed by 0 bases and 1 base, with 11 bases remaining between them. CDR3 length: 17 residues. In germline, CDR1 is KGHDR, CDR2 SFDVKD. CDR3 DNA sequence: TGTGCCACCAGTGATTTGCCGCCAGGGAAGAACACCGGGGAGCTGTTTTTT. It encodes CATSDLPPGKNTGELFF.

This clonotype was counted many times. CDR3 sequence: CASSYRGRDEKLFF. CDR3 nucleotide sequence: TGTGCCAGCAGTTACAGGGGGCGGGATGAAAAACTGTTTTTT. The chain recombines TRBV6-5 with TRBJ1-4; 7 bases are shared with TRBD1. Per the germline V gene, CDR1 is MNHEY and CDR2 is SVGAGI. The CDR3 extends over 14 amino acids. Trimming took 2 bases from V and 6 from J; bases not matched to a gene: 3.

The CDR3, as DNA: TGTGCCAGCAGTACGTTGTTCACTGAAGCTTTCTTT. It encodes CASSTLFTEAFF. This chain uses TRBV12-3 or TRBV12-4 with TRBJ1-1; no definite D call. Trimming removed 5 bases from V and 4 bases from J, with 8 bases in between. This CDR3 comprises 12 residues.

This clonotype showed up many times. The chain is built from TRBV6-9 and TRBJ2-2, with TRBD2 as a possible D gene (6 bases). The V end was cut by 3 bases, the J end by 6 bases, with 11 bases between. The CDR3 sequence is 14 residues long. CDR1 MNHGY and CDR2 SVAAGI come from the germline V gene. DNA for the CDR3: TGTGCCAGCAGTTACCTATCGGGGGCCGGGGAGCTGTTTTTT. This gives the protein CASSYLSGAGELFF.

This clonotype was detected many times. The V and J genes are TRBV7-8 and TRBJ2-5; 7 positions match TRBD1. Unmatched junction bases numbered 8, after V lost 5 bases and J lost 5 bases. The germline V gene has CDR1 SGHVS and CDR2 FQNEAQ. The CDR3 has 14 amino acids. The CDR3 DNA reads TGTGCCAGCAGCGTAGACAGGGTTGGGGAGACCCAGTACTTC. This translates into CASSVDRVGETQYF.

This clonotype has more than one count but fewer than ten. V and J are TRBV9 and TRBJ1-2; D remains ambiguous. This CDR3 has 13 amino acids. Trimming removed 2 bases from V and 4 bases from J, with 9 bases in between. Germline-derived CDR1 and CDR2 are SGDLS and YYNGEE. CDR3 DNA sequence: TGTGCCAGCAGCGTGGGAGACCTCTATGGCTACACCTTC. Amino acids: CASSVGDLYGYTF.

This clonotype appeared a few times. The V call is TRBV5-5, the J call TRBJ2-4; 9 bases fit TRBD2. The CDR3 covers 15 residues. The V segment lost 1 base and the J segment 4 bases; nucleotides outside the gene matches: 3. CDR1 and CDR2 from the germline V gene are SGHKS and YYEKEE (reference sequence). DNA of the CDR3: TGTGCCAGCAGCTTGTTGACTAGCGGAAAAAACATTCAGTACTTC. It translates to CASSLLTSGKNIQYF.

The chain recombines TRBV29-1 with TRBJ2-2; D possibly corresponds to TRBD2 (5 bases). This CDR3 comprises 15 residues. Germline V gives CDR1 SQVTM, CDR2 ANQGSEA. Trimming took off 3 bases at V and 1 base at J, with 12 bases between the two ends. This CDR3 reads CSVEGWERNTGELFF. The CDR3 region has the DNA TGCAGCGTTGAGGGTTGGGAGAGGAACACCGGGGAGCTGTTTTTT.

This clonotype showed up many times. J is TRBJ2-1 and V is TRBV29-1; 10 bases align to TRBD2. The CDR3 has 14 amino acids. The V gene end was trimmed by 7 bases and the J gene end by 3 bases; junction bases not matched to a gene: 6. Germline V gene sequence: CDR1 SQVTM, CDR2 ANQGSEA. The CDR3 reads CSAPSGGLYNEQFF. CDR3 DNA: TGCAGCGCGCCTAGCGGGGGCCTCTACAATGAGCAGTTCTTC.